This T cell receptor beta chain was observed in a study of T-cell memory formation after mild COVID-19. Germline lookup yields CDR1 SQVTM and CDR2 ANQGSEA. The CDR3 has 14 residues. With 3 bases removed from V and 1 base from J, the gap between germline ends came to 12 bases. TCRdb re-derived calls from the 5' RACE reads in MiXCR, one entry per CDR3 protein. In the table there are some 490,000 distinct CDR3 sequences, about 20% of which are singletons. This clonotype has more than one count but fewer than ten. This clonotype originated in an adult woman who had mild COVID-19 (a few samples of this study predate the infection). Cell type and time point are not known. V is TRBV29-1 and J is TRBJ1-1; no definite D call. Material: PBMCs or a T cell subset sorted from them (not recorded which). The CDR3: CSVDWVGRNTEAFF. The CDR3 DNA is TGCAGCGTTGATTGGGTAGGCCGGAACACTGAAGCTTTCTTT.